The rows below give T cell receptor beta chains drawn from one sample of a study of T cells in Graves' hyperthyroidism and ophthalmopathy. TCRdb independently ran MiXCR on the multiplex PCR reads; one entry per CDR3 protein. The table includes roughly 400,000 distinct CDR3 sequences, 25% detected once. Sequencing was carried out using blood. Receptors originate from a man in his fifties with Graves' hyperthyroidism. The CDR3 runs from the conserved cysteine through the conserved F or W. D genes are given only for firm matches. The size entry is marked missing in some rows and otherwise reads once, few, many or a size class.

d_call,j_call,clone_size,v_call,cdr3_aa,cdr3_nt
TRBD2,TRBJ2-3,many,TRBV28,CASLGGGRSDTQYF,TGTGCCAGCCTCGGGGGCGGGAGGTCAGATACGCAGTATTTT
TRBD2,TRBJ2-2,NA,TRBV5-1,CASSVGLAGPTGELFF,TGCGCCAGCAGCGTGGGACTAGCGGGGCCCACCGGGGAGCTGTTTTTT
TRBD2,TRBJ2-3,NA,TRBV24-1,CATSDLASGMYSTDTQYF,TGTGCCACCAGTGATTTGGCTAGCGGGATGTATAGCACAGATACGCAGTATTTT
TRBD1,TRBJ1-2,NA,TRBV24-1,CATSDTRDRGGYGYTF,TGTGCCACCAGTGATACCCGGGACAGGGGCGGCTATGGCTACACCTTC
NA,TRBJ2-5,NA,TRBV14,CASSQGLAETQYF,TGTGCCAGCAGCCAGGGTTTGGCTGAGACCCAGTACTTC
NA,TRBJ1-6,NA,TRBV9,CASSVGRGFDSPLHF,TGTGCCAGCAGCGTAGGTAGGGGGTTCGATTCACCCCTCCACTTT
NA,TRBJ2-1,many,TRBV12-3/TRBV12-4,CASSLQRARGEQFF,TGTGCCAGCAGTTTACAGCGGGCTAGAGGGGAGCAGTTCTTC
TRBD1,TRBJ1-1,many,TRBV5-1,CASSLGTGTEAFF,TGCGCCAGCAGCTTGGGGACAGGAACTGAAGCTTTCTTT
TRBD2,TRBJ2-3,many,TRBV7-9,CASSLGAGRTDTQYF,TGTGCCAGCAGCTTAGGAGCGGGGCGCACAGATACGCAGTATTTT
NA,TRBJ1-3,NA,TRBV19,CASSIGSSGNTIYF,TGTGCCAGTAGTATAGGGAGCTCTGGAAACACCATATATTTT
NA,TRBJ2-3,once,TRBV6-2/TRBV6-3,CASSYSKDTDTQYF,TGTGCCAGCAGTTACTCGAAGGACACAGATACGCAGTATTTT
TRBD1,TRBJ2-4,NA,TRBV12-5,CASGLDTRQGRHGELAKNIQYF,TGTGCTAGTGGTTTGGACACACGACAGGGGAGACACGGGGAACTAGCCAAAAACATTCAGTACTTC
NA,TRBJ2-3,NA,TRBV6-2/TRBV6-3,CASRKRTTGTDTQYF,TGTGCCAGCAGGAAGAGGACAACTGGCACAGATACGCAGTATTTT
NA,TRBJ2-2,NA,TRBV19,CASSIGTEGGELFF,TGTGCCAGTAGTATCGGGACGGAGGGCGGGGAGCTGTTTTTT
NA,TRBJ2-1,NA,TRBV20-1,CSALPPMSSYNEQFF,TGCAGTGCTCTACCCCCTATGTCCTCCTACAATGAGCAGTTCTTC
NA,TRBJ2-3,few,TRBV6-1,CASRDTSNTQYF,TGTGCCAGCAGGGACACATCAAATACGCAGTATTTT
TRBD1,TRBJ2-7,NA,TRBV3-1,CASSQTGFYSYEQYF,TGTGCCAGCAGCCAGACAGGGTTCTACTCCTACGAGCAGTACTTC
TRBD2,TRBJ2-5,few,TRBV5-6,CASSLFLAGQETQYF,TGTGCCAGCAGCTTGTTCCTAGCGGGACAAGAGACCCAGTACTTC
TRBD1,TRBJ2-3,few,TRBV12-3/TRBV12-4,CASSPPGTGGSDTQYF,TGTGCCAGCAGTCCCCCCGGGACAGGGGGCTCAGATACGCAGTATTTT
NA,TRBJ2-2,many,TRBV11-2,CASSRQYTGELFF,TGTGCCAGCAGCCGACAGTACACCGGGGAGCTGTTTTTT
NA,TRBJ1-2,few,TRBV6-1,CASKNIRPSYGYTF,TGTGCCAGCAAGAATATAAGACCATCCTATGGCTACACCTTC
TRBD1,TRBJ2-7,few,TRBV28,CASSLSGQSYEQYF,TGTGCCAGCAGTTTATCGGGACAGTCCTACGAGCAGTACTTC
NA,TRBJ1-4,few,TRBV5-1,CASSLDSEKLFF,TGCGCCAGCAGCTTGGACAGCGAAAAACTGTTTTTT
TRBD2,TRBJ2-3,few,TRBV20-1,CSASASSGISTSQYF,TGCAGTGCTAGTGCGTCTAGCGGGATTTCCACTTCGCAGTATTTT
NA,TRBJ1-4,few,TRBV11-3,CASSEVEEKLFF,TGTGCCAGCAGCGAAGTAGAGGAAAAACTGTTTTTT
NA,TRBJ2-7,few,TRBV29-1,CSFRTSYYEQYF,TGCAGCTTCCGAACCTCCTACTACGAGCAGTACTTC
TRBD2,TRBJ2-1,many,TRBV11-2,CASSQGRGGLNEQFF,TGTGCCAGCAGCCAGGGGCGGGGGGGGCTCAATGAGCAGTTCTTC
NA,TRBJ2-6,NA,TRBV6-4,CASSHNPTDRWSSGANVLTF,TGTGCCAGCAGTCACAACCCAACCGATAGATGGAGCTCTGGGGCCAACGTCCTGACTTTC
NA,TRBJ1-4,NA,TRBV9,CASSVGRTAGEKLFF,TGTGCCAGCAGCGTAGGGCGGACGGCGGGTGAAAAACTGTTTTTT
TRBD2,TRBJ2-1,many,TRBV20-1,CSARDAGLADKGQFF,TGCAGTGCTAGGGACGCGGGACTAGCAGATAAAGGGCAGTTCTTC
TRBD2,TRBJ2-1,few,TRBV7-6,CASSPGLVNYNEQFF,TGTGCCAGCAGCCCGGGACTAGTCAACTACAATGAGCAGTTCTTC
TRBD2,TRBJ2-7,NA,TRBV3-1,CVNVRTSGNYEQYF,TGTGTCAACGTTCGGACTAGCGGGAACTACGAGCAGTACTTC
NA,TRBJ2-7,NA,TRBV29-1,CSVGETYEQYF,TGCAGCGTTGGGGAGACCTACGAGCAGTACTTC